In this sample, the clone carrying this TCR beta chain turned up many times. Antigen specificity is unknown. TCRdb redid the calling of the 5' RACE reads with MiXCR, one entry per CDR3 protein. The table has 380,000 or so distinct CDR3 sequences, about 15% seen once. This record comes from a study of T-cell memory formation after mild COVID-19. At the level of the study: TCR clusters were mostly donor specific. Findings and caveats of the study: Mainly in CM and EM were contracting CD4+ clones; CD8+ were in EMRA.

The CDR3 spans 13 residues. Trimming left V 7 bases short and J 5 bases short, with 14 bases between. The sequenced material came from PBMCs or a T cell subset sorted from them (not recorded which). The source of this sequence is a man aged 18 to 29 who had mild COVID-19 (a few samples of this study predate the infection). Cell type and time point are not known. The rearrangement uses TRBV12-3 or TRBV12-4 and TRBJ2-5, with D possibly matching TRBD2 (6 bases). The CDR3 sequence is CASNTRGYETQYF. CDR3 in DNA: TGTGCCAGCAATACACGGGGGTATGAGACCCAGTACTTC.